The 9 T cell receptor beta chains given below trace back to one sample, sequenced in a study of T cell responses to AZD1222 COVID-19 vaccine. TCRdb's table, derived via immunoSEQ multiplex PCR, lists solely in-frame clones and lacks some. The data show 150,000 to 200,000 clones, 90% to 95% seen once. This material consisted of peripheral blood, taken 28 days after the second AZD1222 dose. The source is an adult who received the AZD1222 COVID-19 vaccine.

The chain combines TRBV6-5 with TRBJ1-3; D unresolved. CDR3 length equals 12 residues. The V gene lost 9 bases and the J gene lost 2 bases, with 8 bases spanning the gap. The germline CDR1 and CDR2 sequences are MNHEY and SVGAGI. The CDR3 sequence is CASTVAGNTIYF. CDR3 DNA: TGTGCCAGTACAGTCGCTGGAAACACCATATATTTT.

This clone was recorded only once. The rearrangement links TRBV7-2 to TRBJ2-3; 9 bases align to TRBD2. The ends lost 4 bases at V and 0 bases at J; junction bases unmatched: 14. There are 19 residues in the CDR3. Per the germline V gene, CDR1 is SGHTA and CDR2 is FQGNSA. The CDR3 DNA follows: TGTGCCAGCAGCTCCGCGGGCGCGGGGGGGACCTGGAGCACAGATACGCAGTATTTT. This gives the protein CASSSAGAGGTWSTDTQYF.

The rearrangement links TRBV12-3 or TRBV12-4 to TRBJ1-1; no definite D call. This CDR3 comprises 11 residues. V gave up 1 base and J gave up 12 bases, with 9 bases separating them. The chain's CDR3 is CASSLGVKTFF. CDR3 coding DNA: TGTGCCAGCAGTTTAGGGGTGAAAACTTTCTTT.

This chain links TRBV5-4 with TRBJ1-2; no definite D call. The germline V and J ends were trimmed by 4 bases and 8 bases, with 15 bases remaining between them. Germline V gene data show CDR1 as SGHNT and CDR2 as YYREEE (reference sequence). The CDR3 is 13 amino acids. CDR3 nucleotide sequence: TGTGCCAGCAGCCGAAGGGAAGCTAGCGGCTACACCTTC. This codes for CASSRREASGYTF.

The CDR3 is CASSLRGVLYDQETQYF. In nucleotides, the CDR3 is TGTGCCAGCAGCCTTCGGGGGGTGCTATACGATCAAGAGACCCAGTACTTC. The chain has TRBV7-2 and TRBJ2-5, with TRBD2 matching 7 bases. From germline, CDR1 is SGHTA and CDR2 FQGNSA. With 5 bases clipped from V and 2 bases from J, the junction kept 14 bases outside the gene matches. This CDR3 region has 17 residues.

V and J are TRBV19 and TRBJ2-1; D not resolved. Trimming pared 3 bases from V and 4 bases from J, leaving 22 bases between. Germline V CDR1 and CDR2: LNHDA, SQIVND (reference sequence). CDR3 length: 18 amino acids. The CDR3 loop reads CASSMGRAIGVGYNEQFF. As DNA, the CDR3 is TGTGCCAGTAGTATGGGTAGGGCGATCGGAGTTGGATACAATGAGCAGTTCTTC.

The chain links TRBV7-2 to TRBJ1-5; 9 bases fit TRBD1. Germline CDR1 reads SGHTA; CDR2 reads FQGNSA. This CDR3 comprises 15 residues. The V gene end was trimmed by 5 bases and the J gene end by 5 bases; junction bases not matched to a gene: 7. Here the CDR3 reads CASSERQGVDQPQHF. The CDR3 DNA is TGTGCCAGCAGCGAACGACAGGGGGTAGATCAGCCCCAGCATTTT.

The chain is built from TRBV14 and TRBJ1-1, with 7 nucleotides matching TRBD1. Germline CDR1 is SGHDN and CDR2 is FVKESK. The CDR3 is 16 amino acids. The ends lost 4 bases at V and 5 bases at J; junction bases unmatched: 13. The CDR3 is CASSRTGGLMTTEAFF. CDR3 nucleotide sequence: TGTGCCAGCAGCCGGACAGGAGGGCTAATGACAACTGAAGCTTTCTTT.

The rearrangement joins TRBV18 to TRBJ1-2; 7 positions agree with TRBD1. The J segment lost 4 bases and the V segment lost 4 bases, leaving 9 bases of the junction unmatched. CDR1 KGHSH and CDR2 LQKENI come from the germline V gene. The CDR3 loop spans 15 amino acids. CDR3 coding DNA: TGTGCCAGCTCACAAGACAGGGTTTACTCCTATGGCTACACCTTC. Amino acids: CASSQDRVYSYGYTF.